The 7 T cell receptor beta chains reported below all come from one sample, sequenced in a study of shared clonotypes between healthy human individuals. Here immunoSEQ multiplex PCR was the method, and the copy in TCRdb shows in-frame clones only, minus some. This table holds under 2,500,000 clones, approximately 94% found once. The sequenced sample consisted of naive CD4+ T cells sorted from blood. Noted subset: CD45RA+ positively selected. These receptors originate from a man between 18 and 35 years old in good health.

This rearrangement joins TRBV25-1 to TRBJ1-6; 7 positions match TRBD1. This CDR3 is 14 amino acids long. Germline-derived CDR1 and CDR2 are MGHDK and SYGVNS. V lost 4 bases, J lost 10 bases, and 7 bases stayed unmatched. Here the CDR3 DNA reads TGTGCCAGCAGTGGTCGACAGGGTTTCTCACCCCTCCACTTT. It is translated as CASSGRQGFSPLHF.

With respect to this clone: The same CDR3 also results from other DNA sequences found in this sample. The chain carries TRBV7-2 and TRBJ2-7, with TRBD1 as a possible D gene (5 bases). The V and J ends lost 4 bases and 0 bases respectively, with 10 bases between them. Looked up from germline, CDR1 is SGHTA and CDR2 is FQGNSA. This CDR3 has 14 residues. The CDR3 loop reads CASSSSGYSYEQYF. The CDR3 bases are TGTGCCAGCAGCTCTTCAGGGTACTCCTACGAGCAGTACTTC.

The chain joins TRBV18 to TRBJ2-7; perhaps TRBD2 as D (6 bases). Trimming cost V 6 bases and J 2 bases, with 11 bases left between them. Germline CDR1 and CDR2: KGHSH and LQKENI. This CDR3 contains 13 residues. CDR3 nucleotide sequence: TGTGCCAGCTCTCGGACTACCACCTACGAGCAGTACTTC. Translation: CASSRTTTYEQYF.

V gene TRBV18 combines with J gene TRBJ1-2; 7 nucleotides align to TRBD1. In germline, CDR1 is KGHSH, CDR2 LQKENI. V was clipped by 7 bases and J by 3 bases; unmatched bases: 11. There are 15 residues in the CDR3. CDR3 in amino acids: CASLGPQGYDYGYTF. CDR3 bases: TGTGCCAGCTTAGGACCACAGGGGTACGACTATGGCTACACCTTC.

V is TRBV6-1 and J is TRBJ2-1; 8 nucleotides align to TRBD2. The CDR3 totals 14 residues. V gave up 4 bases and J gave up 4 bases; unmatched junction bases: 3. Per the germline V gene, CDR1 is MNHNS and CDR2 is SASEGT. CDR3 region: CASSGQREYNEQFF. The DNA of the CDR3 is TGTGCCAGCAGTGGGCAGCGGGAGTACAATGAGCAGTTCTTC.

The V and J genes are TRBV11-2 and TRBJ1-4; D may be TRBD1 (5 bases). V lost 2 bases and J lost 0, with 16 bases in between. Per the germline V gene, CDR1 is SGHAT and CDR2 is FQNNGV. The CDR3 is 18 residues long. The CDR3 bases are TGTGCCAGCAGCTTAAACAAGGGGACCCAGGCAACTAATGAAAAACTGTTTTTT. Translating it yields CASSLNKGTQATNEKLFF.

This clone occurred once. The genes are TRBV6-5 and TRBJ1-6; a possible D gene is TRBD1 (5 bases). This CDR3 has 16 residues. With 0 bases removed from V and 10 bases from J, the gap between germline ends came to 16 bases. Per germline, CDR1 MNHEY and CDR2 SVGAGI. The DNA of the CDR3 is TGTGCCAGCAGTTACTCGAGCGCAAAGGGGCACTCACCCCTCCACTTT. Protein product: CASSYSSAKGHSPLHF.